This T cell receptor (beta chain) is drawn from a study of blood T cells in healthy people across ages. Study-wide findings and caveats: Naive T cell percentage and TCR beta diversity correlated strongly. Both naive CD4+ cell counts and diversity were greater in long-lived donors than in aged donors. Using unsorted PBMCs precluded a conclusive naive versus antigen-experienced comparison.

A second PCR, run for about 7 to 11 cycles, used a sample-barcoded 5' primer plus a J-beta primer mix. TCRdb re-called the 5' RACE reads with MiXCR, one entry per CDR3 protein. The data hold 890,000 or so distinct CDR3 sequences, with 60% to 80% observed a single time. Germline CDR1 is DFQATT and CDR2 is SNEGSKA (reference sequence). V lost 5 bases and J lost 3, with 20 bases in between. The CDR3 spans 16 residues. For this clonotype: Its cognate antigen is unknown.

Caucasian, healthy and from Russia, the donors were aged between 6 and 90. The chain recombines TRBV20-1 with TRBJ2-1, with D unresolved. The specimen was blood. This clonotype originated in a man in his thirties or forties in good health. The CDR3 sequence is CSAWTVENYGYNEQFF. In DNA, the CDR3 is TGCAGTGCTTGGACCGTGGAGAACTATGGCTACAATGAGCAGTTCTTC.